This is a list of T cell receptor beta chains from one sample in a study of blood T cell repertoires in COVID-19. The method was immunoSEQ multiplex PCR; TCRdb's version includes in-frame clones alone and lacks a portion of them. This sample carries 220,000 or so clones, almost 85% of them seen once, and the ten largest clones take about 2%. Material for sequencing was peripheral blood. Every receptor here comes from a woman older than 75 with acute or convalescent COVID-19. Both conserved end residues are part of each CDR3. Fields, in order: D gene, CDR3 length, J gene, V gene, clone size, CDR3 DNA, CDR3 protein. The D gene is left open where the match is weak. The size entry is marked missing in some rows and otherwise reads once, few, many or a size class.

D gene: TRBD2; CDR3 length: 15; J gene: TRBJ2-1; V gene: TRBV28; clone size: NA; CDR3 DNA: TGTGCCAGCAGTTTATGGGCGGGAGGCCCAAATGAGCAGTTCTTC; CDR3 protein: CASSLWAGGPNEQFF
D gene: TRBD1; CDR3 length: 14; J gene: TRBJ2-7; V gene: TRBV11-2; clone size: NA; CDR3 DNA: TGTGCCAGCAGCTTAGGACAGGGAAGTCGGGAGCAGTACTTC; CDR3 protein: CASSLGQGSREQYF
D gene: TRBD2; CDR3 length: 15; J gene: TRBJ2-2; V gene: TRBV6-2/TRBV6-3; clone size: NA; CDR3 DNA: TGTGCCAGCAGTCCCGGGGGGAGCCCCTCCGGGGAGCTGTTTTTT; CDR3 protein: CASSPGGSPSGELFF
D gene: NA; CDR3 length: 15; J gene: TRBJ1-3; V gene: TRBV5-6; clone size: NA; CDR3 DNA: TGTGCCAGCAGTTCCCGGGACACCTCTGGAAACACCATATATTTT; CDR3 protein: CASSSRDTSGNTIYF
D gene: NA; CDR3 length: 15; J gene: TRBJ2-7; V gene: TRBV15; clone size: NA; CDR3 DNA: TGTGCCACCAGCAGAGACCGGGGTGTAGGCTACGAGCAGTACTTC; CDR3 protein: CATSRDRGVGYEQYF
D gene: NA; CDR3 length: 18; J gene: TRBJ2-1; V gene: TRBV28; clone size: NA; CDR3 DNA: TGTGCCAGCAGTCCTACGGCTACGTATAGCGGCTCCTACAATGAGCAGTTCTTC; CDR3 protein: CASSPTATYSGSYNEQFF
D gene: TRBD1; CDR3 length: 12; J gene: TRBJ1-5; V gene: TRBV11-2; clone size: NA; CDR3 DNA: TGTGCCAGCAGCGCCGGGACAGCTCTCCAGCATTTT; CDR3 protein: CASSAGTALQHF
D gene: NA; CDR3 length: 13; J gene: TRBJ1-5; V gene: TRBV18; clone size: NA; CDR3 DNA: TGTGCCAGCCACGCCGAGCTCAATCAGCCCCAGCATTTT; CDR3 protein: CASHAELNQPQHF
D gene: TRBD1; CDR3 length: 15; J gene: TRBJ1-5; V gene: TRBV19; clone size: NA; CDR3 DNA: TGTGCCAGTAGAGACGACAGGGGAAGAAATCAGCCCCAGCATTTT; CDR3 protein: CASRDDRGRNQPQHF
D gene: TRBD1; CDR3 length: 14; J gene: TRBJ2-3; V gene: TRBV5-4; clone size: NA; CDR3 DNA: TGTGCCAGCAGCCTACAGGGGATAACAGATACGCAGTATTTT; CDR3 protein: CASSLQGITDTQYF
D gene: TRBD2; CDR3 length: 17; J gene: TRBJ2-3; V gene: TRBV5-5; clone size: few; CDR3 DNA: TGTGCCAGCAGCGGAACCGGGACTAGCGGGGGCACAGATACGCAGTATTTT; CDR3 protein: CASSGTGTSGGTDTQYF
D gene: NA; CDR3 length: 15; J gene: TRBJ2-3; V gene: TRBV4-2; clone size: NA; CDR3 DNA: TGTGCCAGCAGCCAAGGTCAGGTCGAGACAGATACGCAGTATTTT; CDR3 protein: CASSQGQVETDTQYF
D gene: TRBD1; CDR3 length: 14; J gene: TRBJ2-4; V gene: TRBV5-6; clone size: NA; CDR3 DNA: TGTGCCAGCAGCTTGACAGGGGCCCCGTACATTCAGTACTTC; CDR3 protein: CASSLTGAPYIQYF
D gene: NA; CDR3 length: 16; J gene: TRBJ2-2; V gene: TRBV7-8; clone size: NA; CDR3 DNA: TGTGCCAGCAGCTTCGGACACTGGGCGAACACCGGGGAGCTGTTTTTT; CDR3 protein: CASSFGHWANTGELFF
D gene: TRBD1; CDR3 length: 13; J gene: TRBJ2-7; V gene: TRBV6-5; clone size: NA; CDR3 DNA: TGTGCCAGCAGCTACAGGGGCAGTTACGAGCAGTACTTC; CDR3 protein: CASSYRGSYEQYF
D gene: TRBD1; CDR3 length: 13; J gene: TRBJ1-4; V gene: TRBV6-6; clone size: NA; CDR3 DNA: TGTGCCAGCAGCCGGGACAGGGATGAAAAACTGTTTTTT; CDR3 protein: CASSRDRDEKLFF